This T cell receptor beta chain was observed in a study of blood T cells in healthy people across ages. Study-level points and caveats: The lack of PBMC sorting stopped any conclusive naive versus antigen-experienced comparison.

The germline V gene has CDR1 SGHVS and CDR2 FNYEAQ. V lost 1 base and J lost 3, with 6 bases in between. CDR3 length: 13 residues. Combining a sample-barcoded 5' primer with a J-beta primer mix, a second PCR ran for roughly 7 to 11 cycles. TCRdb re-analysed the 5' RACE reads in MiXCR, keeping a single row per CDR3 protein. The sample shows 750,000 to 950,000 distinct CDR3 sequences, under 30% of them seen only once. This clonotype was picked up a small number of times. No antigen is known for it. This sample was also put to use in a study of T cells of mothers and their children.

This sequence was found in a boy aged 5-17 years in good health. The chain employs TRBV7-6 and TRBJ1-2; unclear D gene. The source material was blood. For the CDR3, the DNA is TGTGCCAGCAGCTTAGAATTCCACTATGGCTACACCTTC. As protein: CASSLEFHYGYTF.